This TCR beta chain was sequenced for a study of cytotoxic CD8 clonotypes in ibrutinib-treated CLL. Background on the study: Timing of response sample collection was a median roughly twelve months after treatment start, with a range of 6 to 36.

Sequencing was performed with immunoSEQ multiplex PCR; in TCRdb, only in-frame clones are kept and a portion is missing. In the table there are 110,000 to 150,000 clones, 60% to 85% of which are singletons. Overall study results and limits: Clonality climbed at ibrutinib response, then dropped toward baseline at progression. Public clonotypes were seen rarely and were contracted or stable on treatment. Lymph node repertoires were not studied, and sampling times were unmatched.

Concerning this clone itself: Its antigen is undetermined.

The origin of this receptor is a human donor with chronic lymphocytic leukemia. Source: PBMCs, taken after 24 months of ibrutinib treatment.

This CDR3 reads CASSSRTSKFF. The CDR3 DNA reads as TGTGCCAGCAGTTCGCGGACTAGTAAGTTCTTC. This chain uses TRBV28 with TRBJ2-1, with 7 bases matching TRBD2. V shed 4 bases and J 14 bases; nucleotides not matched to a gene: 5. CDR3 length: 11 amino acids. Germline V lookup: CDR1 MDHEN, CDR2 SYDVKM.